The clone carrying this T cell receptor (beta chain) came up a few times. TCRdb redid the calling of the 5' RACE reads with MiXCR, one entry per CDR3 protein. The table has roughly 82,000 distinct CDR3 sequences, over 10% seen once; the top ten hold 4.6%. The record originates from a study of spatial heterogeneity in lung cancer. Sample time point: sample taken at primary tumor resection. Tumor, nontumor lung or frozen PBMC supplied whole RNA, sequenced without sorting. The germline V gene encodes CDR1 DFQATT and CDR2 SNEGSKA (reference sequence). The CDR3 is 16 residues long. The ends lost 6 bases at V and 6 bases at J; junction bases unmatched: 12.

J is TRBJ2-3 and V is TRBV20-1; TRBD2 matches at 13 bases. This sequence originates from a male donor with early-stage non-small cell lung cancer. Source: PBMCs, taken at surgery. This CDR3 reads CSALPETSGRMDTQYF. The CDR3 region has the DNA TGCAGTGCCCTCCCCGAGACTAGCGGGAGGATGGATACGCAGTATTTT.